One and the same sample provided the 13 T cell receptor beta chains below, sequenced in a study of cytomegalovirus exposure and HLA in healthy donors. The PCR made use of 60 Vbeta and 13 Jbeta primers. Using immunoSEQ multiplex PCR, the repertoire was profiled, and TCRdb retains in-frame clones only, with some absent. Its clone listing holds about 200,000 clones. The specimen was PBMCs. All receptors come from a boy between 5 and 17 years old in good health and CMV-seronegative.

The V call is TRBV5-1, the J call TRBJ1-1; 8 nucleotides agree with TRBD1. The CDR3 loop spans 16 amino acids. V was clipped by 3 bases and J by 1 base; unmatched bases: 8. Looked up from germline, CDR1 is SGHRS and CDR2 is YFSETQ. CDR3 DNA: TGCGCCAGCAGCTCTCGTCCCGGGACAGGGAACACTGAAGCTTTCTTT. Protein product: CASSSRPGTGNTEAFF.

V is TRBV15 and J is TRBJ1-1; D is ambiguous. CDR1 is LNHNV and CDR2 is YYDKDF in the germline V gene (reference sequence). This CDR3 has 18 amino acids. Trimming cost V 7 bases and J 8 bases, with 32 bases left between them. The CDR3, as DNA: TGTGCCACCACGGAGGCAGAAACCCCACTTTTACTTTCCACGGAAGCTTTCTTT. Its protein product is CATTEAETPLLLSTEAFF.

This rearrangement joins TRBV7-2 to TRBJ2-2; 10 bases map to TRBD1. Looked up from germline, CDR1 is SGHTA and CDR2 is FQGNSA. The J segment lost 3 bases and the V segment lost 4 bases, leaving 11 bases of the junction unmatched. The CDR3 has 18 amino acids. The CDR3 region is CASSSLSGTGADTGELFF. The CDR3 DNA sequence: TGTGCCAGCAGCTCCCTTTCCGGGACAGGGGCCGACACCGGGGAGCTGTTTTTT. Drawing the rest from reference TRBV7-2 and TRBJ2-2, the complete variable domain is GAGVSQSPSNKVTEKGKDVELRCDPISGHTALYWYRQSLGQGLEFLIYFQGNSAPDKSGLPSDRFSAERTGGSVSTLTIQRTQQEDSAVYLCASSSLSGTGADTGELFFGEGSRLTVL.

V usage is TRBV6-9 and J usage is TRBJ2-5; a weak D match, TRBD2 (6 bases). This CDR3 is 15 amino acids long. Germline V gene data show CDR1 as MNHGY and CDR2 as SVAAGI. V was clipped by 3 bases and J by 4 bases, with 15 bases between them. Here the CDR3 DNA reads TGTGCCAGCAGTTACGGTGGGGGGAAGGGAGAGACCCAGTACTTC. It encodes CASSYGGGKGETQYF.

The chain uses TRBV7-9 and TRBJ2-6; the match to TRBD1 covers 7 bases. Germline trimming cut 3 bases from V and 2 bases from J; bases unmatched to any gene: 4. The CDR3 covers 16 residues. The germline gives CDR1 SEHNR, CDR2 FQNEAQ (reference sequence). The CDR3 DNA is TGTGCCAGCAGCTTGGTAACAGGGGCTGGGGCCAACGTCCTGACTTTC. This translates into CASSLVTGAGANVLTF.

The J gene is TRBJ1-4, the V gene TRBV6-1, with a tentative D call TRBD1 (6 bases). The CDR3 length is 13 residues. Germline assignment: CDR1 MNHNS and CDR2 SASEGT. V lost 4 bases, J lost 8 bases, and 11 bases lay in between. The CDR3 sequence: CASSVLDREKLFF. The CDR3 bases are TGTGCCAGCAGTGTCCTAGACAGGGAAAAACTGTTTTTT.

This chain joins TRBV4-2 and TRBJ2-3; TRBD2 matches at 12 bases. Germline V lookup: CDR1 LGHNA, CDR2 YNFKEQ. V lost 5 bases to trimming and J lost 0 bases; unmatched junction nucleotides: 6. CDR3 size: 17 residues. CDR3 in amino acids: CASSYRTSGESTDTQYF. The CDR3 region has the DNA TGTGCCAGCAGCTACAGGACTAGCGGGGAGAGCACAGATACGCAGTATTTT.

The chain's CDR3 is CASSPLGENTEAFF. The DNA of the CDR3 is TGTGCCAGCAGCCCGCTCGGAGAGAACACTGAAGCTTTCTTT. The genes are TRBV5-4 and TRBJ1-1; D is unclear. The germline gives CDR1 SGHNT, CDR2 YYREEE (reference sequence). V was clipped by 4 bases and J by 1 base, with 11 bases between them. The CDR3 is made up of 14 amino acids.

The gene calls are TRBV5-4 and TRBJ2-5; D call uncertain. Germline V gene data show CDR1 as SGHNT and CDR2 as YYREEE (reference sequence). The CDR3 sequence is 16 residues long. V lost 0 bases, J lost 4 bases, and 16 bases lay in between. CDR3 nucleotides: TGTGCCAGCAGCTTGGCAACTACCCCGGATGGAGAGACCCAGTACTTC. The encoded protein is CASSLATTPDGETQYF.

The genes are TRBV19 and TRBJ2-7; 8 positions match TRBD1. The CDR3 has 13 amino acids. V was clipped by 5 bases and J by 2 bases; unmatched bases: 2. The V gene's germline CDR1 is LNHDA and CDR2 SQIVND (reference sequence). The CDR3 protein is CASSDRGPYEQYF. As DNA, the CDR3 is TGTGCCAGTAGTGACAGGGGTCCCTACGAGCAGTACTTC.

The chain couples TRBV5-1 to TRBJ1-1; D may be TRBD1 (5 bases). V was clipped by 0 bases and J by 0 bases, with 12 bases between them. The germline V gene has CDR1 SGHRS and CDR2 YFSETQ. This CDR3 contains 16 residues. Here the CDR3 DNA reads TGCGCCAGCAGCTTGGCTACAGGTCTATTGAACACTGAAGCTTTCTTT. As protein: CASSLATGLLNTEAFF.

The chain carries TRBV7-9 and TRBJ1-2; D remains unclear. This CDR3 comprises 15 residues. Germline CDR1 SEHNR, CDR2 FQNEAQ (reference sequence). V lost 5 bases to trimming and J lost 5 bases, with 18 bases between them. The CDR3 is CASSPHRGGGYGYTF. DNA of the CDR3: TGTGCCAGCAGCCCCCACCGGGGAGGAGGGTATGGCTACACCTTC. The whole variable domain, filled in from reference TRBV7-9 and TRBJ1-2, reads DTGVSQNPRHKITKRGQNVTFRCDPISEHNRLYWYRQTLGQGPEFLTYFQNEAQLEKSRLLSDRFSAERPKGSFSTLEIQRTEQGDSAMYLCASSPHRGGGYGYTFGSGTRLTVV.

The CDR3 here is CATAGTVPSATNEKLFF. For the CDR3, the DNA is TGTGCCACCGCCGGGACAGTTCCTTCCGCAACTAATGAAAAACTGTTTTTT. The chain recombines TRBV19 with TRBJ1-4, with TRBD1 matching over 7 bases. The CDR3 is made up of 17 amino acids. Germline CDR1 and CDR2: LNHDA and SQIVND (reference sequence). J lost 0 bases, V lost 10 bases, and 14 bases had no gene match.